This entry lists 31 T cell receptor beta chains sequenced from one sample in a study of T cell responses to AZD1222 COVID-19 vaccine. The protocol was immunoSEQ multiplex PCR, while the TCRdb copy is restricted to in-frame clones and leaves out a portion. The table shows over 130,000 clones, with 92% occurring only once. The sample was peripheral blood, taken 28 days after the second AZD1222 dose. These receptors came from an adult who received the AZD1222 COVID-19 vaccine.

The chain employs TRBV15 and TRBJ1-5; D not resolved. The V gene's germline CDR1 is LNHNV and CDR2 YYDKDF (reference sequence). V lost 4 bases and J 4 bases, leaving 14 bases between the germline ends. This CDR3 has 15 residues. Here the CDR3 reads CATSTPPWLNQPQHF. The DNA for the CDR3 is TGTGCCACCAGCACCCCCCCCTGGCTGAATCAGCCCCAGCATTTT.

Here the CDR3 DNA reads TGTGCCAGCAGCCAAGGGGGCCTCGGAGGCAGGGAAGGGGCTGAAGCTTTCTTT. Encoded protein: CASSQGGLGGREGAEAFF. V and J are TRBV4-2 and TRBJ1-1; perhaps TRBD1 as D (5 bases). The CDR3 runs 18 residues. In germline, CDR1 is LGHNA, CDR2 YNFKEQ. V shed 1 base and J shed 6 bases, with 24 bases lying between them.

The chain couples TRBV7-9 to TRBJ2-2, with D hard to call. V dropped 3 bases and J dropped 5 bases, with 4 bases sitting between them. Germline CDR1 and CDR2: SEHNR and FQNEAQ (reference sequence). The CDR3 consists of 12 residues. The CDR3 is CASSLGTGELFF. In nucleotides, the CDR3 is TGTGCCAGCAGCTTGGGGACCGGGGAGCTGTTTTTT.

The chain has TRBV6-5 and TRBJ2-7; tentatively, D is TRBD1 or TRBD2 (5 bases each). The CDR3 is 12 amino acids. Per germline, CDR1 MNHEY and CDR2 SVGAGI. V was trimmed by 0 bases and J by 7 bases, leaving 7 bases between them. This CDR3 reads CASSYSGVEQYF. CDR3 coding DNA: TGTGCCAGCAGTTACTCGGGGGTTGAGCAGTACTTC.

The chain recombines TRBV24-1 with TRBJ1-5; no clear D. CDR1 and CDR2 (germline): KGHDR, SFDVKD. The CDR3 contains 13 residues. Between the trimmed V and J ends, which lost 9 bases and 4 bases, there was a span of 12 bases. The CDR3 DNA reads TGTGCCACCTCATCCTTAGGTAATCAGCCCCAGCATTTT. Translation: CATSSLGNQPQHF.

The V call is TRBV6-5, the J call TRBJ2-5; 8 bases match TRBD1. CDR1 MNHEY and CDR2 SVGAGI come from the germline V gene. J was trimmed by 5 bases and V by 5 bases; bases with no gene match: 7. CDR3 length equals 14 residues. This chain's CDR3 is CASSPDRVSETQYF. CDR3 in DNA: TGTGCCAGCAGTCCGGACAGGGTATCGGAGACCCAGTACTTC.

This chain links TRBV6-5 with TRBJ1-1; the match to TRBD1 covers 9 bases. The ends lost 6 bases at V and 4 bases at J; junction bases unmatched: 6. The CDR3 consists of 14 residues. Germline lookup yields CDR1 MNHEY and CDR2 SVGAGI. This CDR3 is CASRPDRGSTEAFF. As DNA, the CDR3 is TGTGCCAGCAGACCTGACAGGGGGTCCACTGAAGCTTTCTTT.

As for this clone: Other nucleotide sequences in the sample specify the same CDR3. V is TRBV9 and J is TRBJ1-1; 8 bases map to TRBD1. The CDR3 runs 15 residues. CDR1 and CDR2 from the germline V gene are SGDLS and YYNGEE. Germline trimming cut 2 bases from V and 4 bases from J; bases unmatched to any gene: 7. CDR3 sequence: CASSVTQGAGTEAFF. The CDR3 DNA reads as TGTGCCAGCAGCGTGACCCAGGGGGCAGGCACTGAAGCTTTCTTT.

This rearrangement joins TRBV7-6 to TRBJ1-2; D remains ambiguous. There are 17 residues in the CDR3. The V and J ends lost 5 bases and 1 base respectively, with 20 bases between them. CDR1 and CDR2 (germline): SGHVS, FNYEAQ. The CDR3 protein is CASSPRAPHPLNYGYTF. For the CDR3, the DNA is TGTGCCAGCAGCCCCCGGGCCCCTCACCCCCTTAACTATGGCTACACCTTC. Full variable domain (remainder filled in from reference TRBV7-6 and TRBJ1-2): GAGVSQSPRYKVTKRGQDVALRCDPISGHVSLYWYRQALGQGPEFLTYFNYEAQQDKSGLPNDRFSAERPEGSISTLTIQRTEQRDSAMYRCASSPRAPHPLNYGYTFGSGTRLTVV.

CDR3 bases: TGTGCCAGCAGTTACTCGGGGGGACAGGGCAATCAGCCCCAGCATTTT. As protein: CASSYSGGQGNQPQHF. This sequence joins TRBV6-5 and TRBJ1-5; 8 bases agree with TRBD1. Trimming at V came to 0 bases and at J to 2 bases, leaving 3 bases not matched to a gene. The length of the CDR3 is 16 residues. Germline CDR1 and CDR2: MNHEY and SVGAGI.

J is TRBJ1-1 and V is TRBV6-1; D uncertain. The CDR3 length is 14 residues. CDR1 is MNHNS and CDR2 is SASEGT in the germline V gene. V gave up 1 base and J gave up 7 bases, with 13 bases separating them. In nucleotides, the CDR3 is TGTGCCAGCAGTGAAGAATGGGGAATTAGTGAAGCTTTCTTT. Encoded protein: CASSEEWGISEAFF.

This clone occurred a few times. This same CDR3 is encoded by further DNA sequences in the sample. The genes are TRBV2 and TRBJ2-1; no definite D call. V lost 7 bases, J lost 5 bases, and 6 bases lay in between. Germline CDR1 is SNHLY and CDR2 is FYNNEI. This CDR3 is 11 amino acids long. The DNA of the CDR3 is TGTGCCAGCACTCGGAACAATGAGCAGTTCTTC. It yields the protein CASTRNNEQFF.

The rearrangement uses TRBV6-2 or TRBV6-3 and TRBJ1-1, with D possibly TRBD1 on 6 matching bases. Germline V gene data show CDR1 as MNHEY and CDR2 as SVGEGT. The CDR3 runs 13 residues. Trimming cost V 2 bases and J 11 bases, with 15 bases left between them. The CDR3 DNA follows: TGTGCCAGCAGTTACGAGGGGGTGGGTCGGGCTTTCTTT. This sequence encodes CASSYEGVGRAFF.

The V call is TRBV7-9, the J call TRBJ2-7; TRBD2 matches at 12 bases. This CDR3 is 14 amino acids long. Germline V CDR1 and CDR2: SEHNR, FQNEAQ (reference sequence). Losses at the gene ends were 4 bases for V and 6 bases for J; bases not matched to a gene: 4. The CDR3 region has the DNA TGTGCCAGCAGCTCCGAGACTAGCGGGGGCGAGCAGTACGTC. It translates to CASSSETSGGEQYV.

V gene TRBV3-1 (or the pseudogene TRBV3-2) combines with J gene TRBJ2-3, with D perhaps matching TRBD2 (5 bases). Germline V gene data show CDR1 as LGHDT and CDR2 as YNNKEL (reference sequence). V was cut by 3 bases and J by 2 bases, with 9 bases left in between. The CDR3 is 14 residues long. CDR3 DNA sequence: TGTGCCAGCAGCCATCGAGGGTCCACAGATACGCAGTATTTT. It specifies CASSHRGSTDTQYF.

V usage is TRBV12-5 and J usage is TRBJ1-1; D is undetermined. V was cut by 3 bases and J by 1 base, with 9 bases left in between. This CDR3 contains 14 residues. Germline values: CDR1 LGHNT, CDR2 FRNRAP. The CDR3, as DNA: TGTGCTAGTGGTTTCCGAGAGGGGAACACTGAAGCTTTCTTT. It codes for CASGFREGNTEAFF. The full variable domain, in which reference TRBV12-5 and TRBJ1-1 provide the parts outside the CDR3, is DARVTQTPRHKVTEMGQEVTMRCQPILGHNTVFWYRQTMMQGLELLAYFRNRAPLDDSGMPKDRFSAEMPDATLATLKIQPSEPRDSAVYFCASGFREGNTEAFFGQGTRLTVV.

This clone was observed a single time. The chain has TRBV28 and TRBJ1-2, with 7 nucleotides matching TRBD1. V gave up 7 bases and J gave up 3 bases; unmatched junction bases: 14. The germline CDR1 and CDR2 sequences are MDHEN and SYDVKM. The CDR3 contains 16 residues. The CDR3 here is CASTYPLGGMDYGYTF. The CDR3 bases are TGTGCCAGCACCTATCCCCTAGGGGGCATGGACTATGGCTACACCTTC.

Concerning this clone itself: The identical CDR3 is also encoded by other nucleotide sequences in the sample. The rearrangement joins TRBV7-9 to TRBJ2-6; D possibly corresponds to TRBD2 (6 bases). Trimming pared 2 bases from V and 1 base from J, leaving 6 bases between. The CDR3 runs 15 residues. Germline V gives CDR1 SEHNR, CDR2 FQNEAQ (reference sequence). The CDR3 coding sequence is TGTGCCAGCAGCTTACGGGGGTCTGGGGCCAACGTCCTGACTTTC. It is translated as CASSLRGSGANVLTF.

The chain carries TRBV2 and TRBJ2-7; D might be TRBD1 (5 bases). The CDR3 spans 12 residues. Trimming took 10 bases from V and 0 from J, leaving 10 bases between them. CDR1 is SNHLY, CDR2 FYNNEI, per germline. CDR3: CATSGPSYEQYF. CDR3 sequence (DNA): TGTGCCACATCAGGGCCCTCCTACGAGCAGTACTTC.

The CDR3 sequence: CASKPLGLAGINEQFF. Written as DNA, the CDR3 is TGCGCCAGCAAACCCTTGGGTCTAGCGGGAATCAATGAGCAGTTCTTC. The chain couples TRBV5-1 to TRBJ2-1, with 9 bases that match TRBD2. V was clipped by 6 bases and J by 6 bases; unmatched bases: 13. Germline-derived CDR1 and CDR2 are SGHRS and YFSETQ. CDR3 size: 16 residues.

The gene calls are TRBV7-9 and TRBJ1-2, with 7 positions matching TRBD1. J gave up 4 bases and V 1 base, and 3 bases lay outside the gene matches. CDR1 and CDR2 (germline): SEHNR, FQNEAQ (reference sequence). The CDR3 is made up of 14 amino acids. The CDR3 coding sequence is TGTGCCAGCAGCTTAGTGGGACAGTTCTATGGCTACACCTTC. Amino acids: CASSLVGQFYGYTF.

This chain connects TRBV6-2 or TRBV6-3 to TRBJ2-7; 9 nucleotides agree with TRBD1. The CDR3 totals 17 residues. Germline loops: CDR1 MNHEY, CDR2 SVGEGT. V dropped 6 bases and J dropped 2; count of bases not matched to a gene: 14. The CDR3 nucleotides read TGTGCCAGCAGCTTAAACACCGGGACAGGGAGACCCTACGAGCAGTACTTC. It is translated as CASSLNTGTGRPYEQYF.

The CDR3 DNA sequence: TGTGCCAGCAGCCGCAGCTCAGGGACCCTCACAGATACGCAGTATTTT. It codes for CASSRSSGTLTDTQYF. The rearrangement links TRBV3-1 (or the pseudogene TRBV3-2) to TRBJ2-3, with D perhaps TRBD1 or TRBD2 (5 bases each). V lost 4 bases to trimming and J lost 2 bases, with 16 bases between them. This CDR3 is built from 16 residues. From germline, CDR1 is LGHDT and CDR2 YNNKEL (reference sequence).

CDR3 coding DNA: TGCGCCAGCAGCCAACCCCGGACTCAATACAATGAGCAGTTCTTC. This gives the protein CASSQPRTQYNEQFF. The chain employs TRBV4-1 and TRBJ2-1; tentatively, D is TRBD2 (5 bases). This CDR3 spans 15 amino acids. The V gene's germline CDR1 is MGHRA and CDR2 YSYEKL. V was cut by 2 bases and J by 4 bases, with 12 bases left in between.

The chain links TRBV2 to TRBJ1-2; 8 nucleotides match TRBD1. Trimming at V came to 8 bases and at J to 8 bases, leaving 7 bases not matched to a gene. Per the germline V gene, CDR1 is SNHLY and CDR2 is FYNNEI. This CDR3 has 12 residues. The CDR3 DNA reads as TGTGCCAGCGGACAGGGATCAGGGGGCTACACCTTC. Translating gives CASGQGSGGYTF.

The chain recombines TRBV6-5 with TRBJ1-1; D unresolved. The germline V gene has CDR1 MNHEY and CDR2 SVGAGI. The V end was cut by 6 bases, the J end by 1 base, with 12 bases between. The CDR3 has 14 residues. Written as DNA, the CDR3 is TGTGCCAGCAGCGGTCCTCCGGAGAACACTGAAGCTTTCTTT. Translation: CASSGPPENTEAFF.

The rearrangement links TRBV19 to TRBJ1-2; no reliable D call. The V and J ends lost 5 bases and 8 bases respectively, with 15 bases between them. Germline assignment: CDR1 LNHDA and CDR2 SQIVND (reference sequence). There are 13 residues in the CDR3. The CDR3 sequence is CASSPREGQGYTF. CDR3 nucleotides: TGTGCCAGTAGTCCCCGCGAGGGTCAAGGCTACACCTTC.

The rearrangement uses TRBV14 and TRBJ2-5, with 9 bases matching TRBD1. Germline-derived CDR1 and CDR2 are SGHDN and FVKESK. The CDR3 runs 14 residues. The V and J ends lost 4 bases and 4 bases, in that order; junction bases with no gene match: 4. The CDR3 DNA is TGTGCCAGCAGCCGAACAGGGGGCGTAGAGACCCAGTACTTC. This encodes CASSRTGGVETQYF.

The chain uses TRBV2 and TRBJ2-7; 9 positions agree with TRBD1. This CDR3 spans 16 amino acids. In germline, CDR1 is SNHLY, CDR2 FYNNEI. Germline trimming cut 3 bases from V and 6 bases from J; bases unmatched to any gene: 12. CDR3 in DNA: TGTGCCAGCAGTGATTGGATCGGGACAGGGACCTCCGAGCAGTACTTC. Amino acids: CASSDWIGTGTSEQYF. The whole variable domain, remainder taken from reference TRBV2 and TRBJ2-7, is EPEVTQTPSHQVTQMGQEVILRCVPISNHLYFYWYRQILGQKVEFLVSFYNNEISEKSEIFDDQFSVERPDGSNFTLKIRSTKLEDSAMYFCASSDWIGTGTSEQYFGPGTRLTVT.

This chain joins TRBV3-1 (or the pseudogene TRBV3-2) and TRBJ2-7; the match to TRBD1 covers 11 bases. Trimming took 8 bases from V and 4 from J; bases not matched to a gene: 7. CDR1 LGHDT and CDR2 YNNKEL come from the germline V gene (reference sequence). The CDR3 has 14 amino acids. The CDR3 nucleotides read TGTGCCAGCCCACCGGACAGGGGGCAGTACGAGCAGTACTTC. Its translation is CASPPDRGQYEQYF.

The chain joins TRBV27 to TRBJ2-7; D gene unclear. The CDR3 covers 14 residues. Germline V lookup: CDR1 MNHEY, CDR2 SMNVEV (reference sequence). Trimming took 5 bases from V and 2 from J, leaving 13 bases between them. The DNA of the CDR3 is TGTGCCAGCAGTGGTCGGGCGAAACCCTACGAGCAGTACGTC. It yields the protein CASSGRAKPYEQYV.